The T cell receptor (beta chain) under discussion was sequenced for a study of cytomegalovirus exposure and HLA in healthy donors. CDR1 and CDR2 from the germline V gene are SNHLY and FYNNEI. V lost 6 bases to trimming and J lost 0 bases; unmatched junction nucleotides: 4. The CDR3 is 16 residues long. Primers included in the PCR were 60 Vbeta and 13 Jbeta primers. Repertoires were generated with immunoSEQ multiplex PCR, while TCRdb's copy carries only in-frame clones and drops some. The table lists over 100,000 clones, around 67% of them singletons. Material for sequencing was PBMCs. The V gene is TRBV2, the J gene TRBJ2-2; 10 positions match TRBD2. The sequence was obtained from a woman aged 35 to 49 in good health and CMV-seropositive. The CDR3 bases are TGTGCCAGCAGAGAAAGCGGGGGGGCGAACACCGGGGAGCTGTTTTTT. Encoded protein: CASRESGGANTGELFF. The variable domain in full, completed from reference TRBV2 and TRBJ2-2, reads EPEVTQTPSHQVTQMGQEVILRCVPISNHLYFYWYRQILGQKVEFLVSFYNNEISEKSEIFDDQFSVERPDGSNFTLKIRSTKLEDSAMYFCASRESGGANTGELFFGEGSRLTVL.